Included here is one T cell receptor (beta chain) sequence, with context. The sample belongs to a study of blood T cell repertoires in COVID-19. As for the study in general: Material from acute and convalescent COVID-19 was sourced from the United States, Italy and Spain.

Sequencing used immunoSEQ multiplex PCR; TCRdb keeps in-frame clones, though not all of them. The top ten clones hold 6% of a sample with about 200,000 clones, around 89% of them seen once. The V and J ends lost 7 bases and 5 bases, in that order; junction bases with no gene match: 8. The CDR3 runs to 14 residues. Per germline, CDR1 SNHLY and CDR2 FYNNEI. Sequenced input: peripheral blood. The sequence came from a man between 40 and 49 years old with active or convalescent COVID-19. The chain employs TRBV2 and TRBJ2-5; 9 nucleotides line up with TRBD2. The CDR3 nucleotides are TGTGCCAGCACAAGGCGGGAGGGGAGCGAGACCCAGTACTTC. It yields the protein CASTRREGSETQYF.